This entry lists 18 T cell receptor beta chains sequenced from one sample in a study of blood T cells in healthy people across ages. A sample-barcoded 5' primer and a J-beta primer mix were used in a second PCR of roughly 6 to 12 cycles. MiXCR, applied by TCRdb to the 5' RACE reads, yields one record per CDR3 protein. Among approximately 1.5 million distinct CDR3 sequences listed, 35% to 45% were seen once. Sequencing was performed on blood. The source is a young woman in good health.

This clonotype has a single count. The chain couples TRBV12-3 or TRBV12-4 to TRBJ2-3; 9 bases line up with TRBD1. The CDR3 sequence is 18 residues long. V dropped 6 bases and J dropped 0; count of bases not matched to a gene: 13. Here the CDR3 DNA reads TGTGCCAGCAGAGCCCCCTTCGGGACAGGGCCCAGCACAGATACGCAGTATTTT. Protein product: CASRAPFGTGPSTDTQYF.

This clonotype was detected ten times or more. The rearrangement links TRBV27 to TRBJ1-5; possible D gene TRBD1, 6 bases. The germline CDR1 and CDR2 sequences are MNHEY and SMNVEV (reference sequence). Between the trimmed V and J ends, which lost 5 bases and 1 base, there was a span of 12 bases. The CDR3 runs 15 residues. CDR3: CASSLSRGSNQPQHF. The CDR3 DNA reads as TGTGCCAGCAGTCTCTCGAGGGGGAGCAATCAGCCCCAGCATTTT.

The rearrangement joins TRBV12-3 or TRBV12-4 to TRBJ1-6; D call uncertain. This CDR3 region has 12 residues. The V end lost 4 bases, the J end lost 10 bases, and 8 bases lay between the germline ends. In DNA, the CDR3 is TGTGCCAGCAGTTCTAGTTTCTCACCCCTCCACTTT. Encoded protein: CASSSSFSPLHF.

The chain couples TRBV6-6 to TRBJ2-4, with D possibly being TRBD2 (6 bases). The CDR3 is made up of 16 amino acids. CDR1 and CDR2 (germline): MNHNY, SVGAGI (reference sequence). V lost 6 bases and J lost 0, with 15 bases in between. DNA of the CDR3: TGTGCCAGCAGGGAACTGGCGCGGGAAGCCAAAAACATTCAGTACTTC. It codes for CASRELAREAKNIQYF.

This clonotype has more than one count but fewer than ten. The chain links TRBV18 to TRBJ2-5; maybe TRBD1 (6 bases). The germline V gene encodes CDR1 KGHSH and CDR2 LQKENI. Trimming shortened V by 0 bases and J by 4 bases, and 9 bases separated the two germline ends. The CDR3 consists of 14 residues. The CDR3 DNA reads TGTGCCAGCTCACCACCGGGACACCCAGAGACCCAGTACTTC. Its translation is CASSPPGHPETQYF. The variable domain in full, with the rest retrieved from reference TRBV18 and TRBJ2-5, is NAGVMQNPRHLVRRRGQEARLRCSPMKGHSHVYWYRQLPEEGLKFMVYLQKENIIDESGMPKERFSAEFPKEGPSILRIQQVVRGDSAAYFCASSPPGHPETQYFGPGTRLLVL.

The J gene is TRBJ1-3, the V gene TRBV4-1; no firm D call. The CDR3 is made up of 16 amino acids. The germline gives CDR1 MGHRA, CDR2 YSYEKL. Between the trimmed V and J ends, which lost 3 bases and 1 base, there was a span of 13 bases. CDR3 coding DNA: TGCGCCAGCAGCCATCCTGCAAAATCATCTGGAAACACCATATATTTT. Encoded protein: CASSHPAKSSGNTIYF.

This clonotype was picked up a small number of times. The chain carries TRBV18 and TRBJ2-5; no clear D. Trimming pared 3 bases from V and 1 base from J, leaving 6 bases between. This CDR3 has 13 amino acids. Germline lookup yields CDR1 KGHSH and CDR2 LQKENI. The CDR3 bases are TGTGCCAGCTCACCCAACCGCCAAGAGACCCAGTACTTC. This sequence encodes CASSPNRQETQYF.

CDR3 coding DNA: TGTGCCAGCGCCCTAGGCGGGAGCTCCTACGGGCAGTACTTC. It yields the protein CASALGGSSYGQYF. J is TRBJ2-5 and V is TRBV27, with 7 positions matching TRBD2. CDR1 is MNHEY, CDR2 SMNVEV, per germline (reference sequence). The V gene end was trimmed by 8 bases and the J gene end by 11 bases; junction bases not matched to a gene: 17. The CDR3 length is 14 residues.

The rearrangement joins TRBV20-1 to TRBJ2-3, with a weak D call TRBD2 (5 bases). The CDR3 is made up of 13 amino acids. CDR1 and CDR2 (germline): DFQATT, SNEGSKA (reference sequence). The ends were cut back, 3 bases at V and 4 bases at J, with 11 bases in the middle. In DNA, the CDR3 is TGCAGTGCTAGGACTAACGGACCAGATACGCAGTATTTT. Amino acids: CSARTNGPDTQYF.

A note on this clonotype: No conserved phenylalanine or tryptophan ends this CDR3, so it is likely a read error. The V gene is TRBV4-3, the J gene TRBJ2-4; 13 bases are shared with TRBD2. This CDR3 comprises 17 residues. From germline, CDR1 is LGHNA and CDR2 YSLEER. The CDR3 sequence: CASSQATSGGAKNIQYC. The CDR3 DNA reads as TGCGCCAGCAGTCAAGCGACTAGCGGGGGGGCCAAAAACATTCAGTACTGC.

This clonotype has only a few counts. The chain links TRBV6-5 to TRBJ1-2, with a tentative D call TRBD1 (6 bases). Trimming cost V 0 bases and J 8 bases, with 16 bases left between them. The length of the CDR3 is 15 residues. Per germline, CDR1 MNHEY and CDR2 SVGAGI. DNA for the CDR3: TGTGCCAGCAGTTACTCGACAGGCCGAACGGGGGGCTACACCTTC. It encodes CASSYSTGRTGGYTF.

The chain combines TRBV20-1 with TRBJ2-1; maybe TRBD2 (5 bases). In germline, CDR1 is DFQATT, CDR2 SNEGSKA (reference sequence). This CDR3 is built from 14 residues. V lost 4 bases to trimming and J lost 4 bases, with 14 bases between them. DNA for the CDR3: TGCAGTGCTACCCCGGCGGGCCTGTACAATGAGCAGTTCTTC. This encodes CSATPAGLYNEQFF.

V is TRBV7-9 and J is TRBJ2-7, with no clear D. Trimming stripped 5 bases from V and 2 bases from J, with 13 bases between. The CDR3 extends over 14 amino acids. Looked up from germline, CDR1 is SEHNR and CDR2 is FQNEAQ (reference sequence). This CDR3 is CASSHQTGPYEQYF. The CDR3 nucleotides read TGTGCCAGCAGCCATCAGACGGGTCCCTACGAGCAGTACTTC.

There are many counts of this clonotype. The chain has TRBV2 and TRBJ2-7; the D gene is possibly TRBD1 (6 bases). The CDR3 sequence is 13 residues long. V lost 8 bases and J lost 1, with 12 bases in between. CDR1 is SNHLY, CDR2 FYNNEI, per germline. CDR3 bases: TGTGCCAGCGTTACAGGGCTTTCCTACGAGCAGTACTTC. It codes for CASVTGLSYEQYF.

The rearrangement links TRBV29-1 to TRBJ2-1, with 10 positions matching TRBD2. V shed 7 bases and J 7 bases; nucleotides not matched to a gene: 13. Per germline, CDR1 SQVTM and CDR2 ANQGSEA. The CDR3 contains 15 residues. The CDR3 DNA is TGCAGCGCTCCTGCAAGCGGGGGGGCTTTTAATGAGCAGTTCTTC. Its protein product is CSAPASGGAFNEQFF.

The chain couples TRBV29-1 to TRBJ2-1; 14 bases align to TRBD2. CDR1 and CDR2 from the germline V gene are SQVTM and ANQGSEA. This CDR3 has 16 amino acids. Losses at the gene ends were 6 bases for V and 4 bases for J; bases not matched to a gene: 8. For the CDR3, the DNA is TGCAGCGTGACTAGCGGGAGGGCCCGAAGTTACAATGAGCAGTTCTTC. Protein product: CSVTSGRARSYNEQFF.

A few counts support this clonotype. CDR3 nucleotide sequence: TGCGCCAGCAGCTTGGCTATCGTGGACGGGATCTATGGCTACACCTTC. Translating it yields CASSLAIVDGIYGYTF. V gene TRBV5-1 combines with J gene TRBJ1-2; unclear D gene. Germline CDR1 and CDR2: SGHRS and YFSETQ. This CDR3 comprises 16 residues. The germline V and J ends were trimmed by 0 bases and 4 bases, with 16 bases remaining between them.

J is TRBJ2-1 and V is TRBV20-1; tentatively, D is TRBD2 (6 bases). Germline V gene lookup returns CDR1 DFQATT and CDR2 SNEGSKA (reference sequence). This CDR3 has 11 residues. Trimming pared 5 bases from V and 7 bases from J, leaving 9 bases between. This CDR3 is CSAYSGNEQFF. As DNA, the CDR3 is TGCAGTGCTTATAGCGGAAATGAGCAGTTCTTC.